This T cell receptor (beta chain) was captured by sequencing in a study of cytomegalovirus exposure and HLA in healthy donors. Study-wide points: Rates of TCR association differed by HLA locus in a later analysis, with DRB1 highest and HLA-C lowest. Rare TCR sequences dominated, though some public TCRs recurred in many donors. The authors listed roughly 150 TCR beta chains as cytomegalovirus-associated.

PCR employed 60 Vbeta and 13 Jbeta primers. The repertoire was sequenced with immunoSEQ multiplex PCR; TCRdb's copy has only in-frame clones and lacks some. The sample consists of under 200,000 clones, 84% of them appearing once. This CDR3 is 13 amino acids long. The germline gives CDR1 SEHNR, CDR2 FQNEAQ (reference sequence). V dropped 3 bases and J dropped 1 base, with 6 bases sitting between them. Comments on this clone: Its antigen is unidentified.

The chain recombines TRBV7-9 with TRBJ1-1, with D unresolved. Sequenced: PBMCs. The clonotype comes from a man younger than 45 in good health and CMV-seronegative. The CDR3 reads CASSFYGNTEAFF. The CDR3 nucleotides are TGTGCCAGCAGCTTCTATGGGAACACTGAAGCTTTCTTT.